This is a list of T cell receptor beta chains from one sample in a study of T-cell memory formation after mild COVID-19. TCRdb reanalysed the 5' RACE reads using MiXCR and keeps one entry per CDR3 protein. Among 150,000 to 200,000 distinct CDR3 sequences listed, roughly 15% were seen once. The sample taken for sequencing was PBMCs or a T cell subset sorted from them (not recorded which). Every receptor here comes from an adult woman who had mild COVID-19 (a few samples of this study predate the infection). Cell type and time point are not known. The CDR3 runs from the conserved cysteine through the conserved F or W. A D gene is named only where the DNA matches it firmly. The size of a clone is reported for some rows only, either as once, few or many, or as a class for expanded clones.

d_call	v_call	clone_size	cdr3_length	j_call	cdr3_nt	cdr3_aa
TRBD2	TRBV7-6	-	15	TRBJ2-1	TGTGCCAGCAGCACAGAACCGGGACTAGCGGGAGAGCAGTTCTTC	CASSTEPGLAGEQFF
-	TRBV5-1	few	15	TRBJ1-1	TGCGCCAGCAGCTTGTGGGGAGGTAAGGACACTGAAGCTTTCTTT	CASSLWGGKDTEAFF
TRBD1	TRBV12-3/TRBV12-4	-	14	TRBJ2-5	TGTGCCAGCAGCTCCATGACAGGGCAAGAGACCCAGTACTTC	CASSSMTGQETQYF
-	TRBV20-1	few	15	TRBJ1-2	TGCAGTGCTATGCAGGGGAGAGTGACTAACTATGGCTACACCTTC	CSAMQGRVTNYGYTF
-	TRBV20-1	many	14	TRBJ1-1	TGCAGTGCTCCGGCGGGGGGGCCGGGGACTGAAGCTTTCTTT	CSAPAGGPGTEAFF
-	TRBV9	-	13	TRBJ1-2	TGTGCCAGCAGCGAGCTTGGGGGGCGAGGCTACACCTTC	CASSELGGRGYTF
TRBD1	TRBV5-1	-	14	TRBJ2-7	TGCGCCAGCGGCCGGGACAGCAATTACTACGAGCAGTACTTC	CASGRDSNYYEQYF
-	TRBV5-1	-	15	TRBJ2-3	TGCGCCAGCAGCGGTGTTCCAGGGGCATTGGATACGCAGTATTTT	CASSGVPGALDTQYF
-	TRBV12-3/TRBV12-4	-	12	TRBJ2-7	TGTGCCAGCAGTCCCGACTCTAACGAGCAGTACTTC	CASSPDSNEQYF
-	TRBV7-8	-	15	TRBJ2-3	TGTGCCACCTCGGTAGGGACCGTGAGCACAGATACGCAGTATTTT	CATSVGTVSTDTQYF
TRBD2	TRBV14	few	16	TRBJ2-2	TGTGCCAGCAGCCGCACAGCGGGACTGAACACCGGGGAGCTGTTTTTT	CASSRTAGLNTGELFF
TRBD2	TRBV2	-	14	TRBJ2-5	TGTGCCAGCAGTCGGACTAGCGGGAGGGAGACCCAGTACTTC	CASSRTSGRETQYF
-	TRBV7-2	few	13	TRBJ2-7	TGTGCCAGCAGCCCTCTTGGACAGCGCGAGCAGTACTTC	CASSPLGQREQYF
TRBD1	TRBV6-4	-	14	TRBJ2-1	TGTGCCAGCAGGGGACAGGCGATCAACAATGAGCAGTTCTTC	CASRGQAINNEQFF
TRBD2	TRBV13	-	13	TRBJ2-2	TGTGCCAGCAGCCGGGAGGAGAACGGGGAGCTGTTTTTT	CASSREENGELFF
-	TRBV13	-	15	TRBJ2-1	TGTGCCAGCAGCTTAACGAGGGGGGGCCGAAATGAGCAGTTCTTC	CASSLTRGGRNEQFF
-	TRBV10-2	few	12	TRBJ1-5	TGCGCCAGCAGTGAGGCCAATCAGCCCCAGCATTTT	CASSEANQPQHF
TRBD2	TRBV12-5	-	15	TRBJ2-7	TGTGCTAGTGGGCGGACTAGCGGGAGAAGTTACGAGCAGTACTTC	CASGRTSGRSYEQYF
-	TRBV24-1	-	16	TRBJ2-1	TGTGCCACCAGTGATCACTCGCTAAGCTCCTACAATGAGCAGTTCTTC	CATSDHSLSSYNEQFF
-	TRBV12-3/TRBV12-4	-	13	TRBJ2-5	TGTGCCAGCAGTTGGGGGGCGCGGGAGACCCAGTACTTC	CASSWGARETQYF
-	TRBV23-1	-	18	TRBJ2-7	TGCGCCAGCAGTCAATCGTCTCCCGACAGGTCCTCCTCCTACGAGCAGTACTTC	CASSQSSPDRSSSYEQYF
-	TRBV5-5	many	17	TRBJ1-3	TGTGCCAGCAGCCGATGGGACGCCGAATTCTCTGGAAACACCATATATTTT	CASSRWDAEFSGNTIYF
-	TRBV7-9	few	14	TRBJ1-5	TGTGCCAGCAGCTTAGCCGGGGATCGTCAGCCCCAGCATTTT	CASSLAGDRQPQHF
TRBD1	TRBV15	-	14	TRBJ2-3	TGTGCCACCAGCAGAGGAGGGGGCGCAGATACGCAGTATTTT	CATSRGGGADTQYF
-	TRBV5-1	many	13	TRBJ2-1	TGCGCCAGCAGCTTCGGTAAGGGTGGTGAGCAGTTCTTC	CASSFGKGGEQFF
TRBD2	TRBV6-6	few	21	TRBJ2-3	TGTGCCAGCAGTTACTCACCCGGGACTAGCGGAGAGATCAATAACACAGATACGCAGTATTTT	CASSYSPGTSGEINNTDTQYF
-	TRBV30	-	13	TRBJ1-1	TGTGCCTGGAAAGTAGGGCAGAACACTGAAGCTTTCTTT	CAWKVGQNTEAFF
-	TRBV12-3/TRBV12-4	-	15	TRBJ2-5	TGTGCCAGCAGTTCCGGGACCGGGTTCTGGGAGACCCAGTACTTC	CASSSGTGFWETQYF
-	TRBV20-1	many	13	TRBJ2-1	TGCAGTGCTAGCGGGGGGCTCTACAATGAGCAGTTCTTC	CSASGGLYNEQFF
TRBD1	TRBV4-1	-	15	TRBJ1-1	TGCGCCAGCAGCCCGGGACAGGCAAAATACACTGAAGCTTTCTTT	CASSPGQAKYTEAFF
-	TRBV29-1	-	14	TRBJ2-1	TGCAGCGCCCTGGGGCAGAGCTCCTACAATGAGCAGTTCTTC	CSALGQSSYNEQFF
-	TRBV4-1	few	13	TRBJ2-7	TGCGCCAGCAGCCAACTAATAATCTACGAGCAGTACTTC	CASSQLIIYEQYF
-	TRBV7-2	few	17	TRBJ2-7	TGTGCCAGCAGCTTACGCGGCGCTTCAGGGGACCCCTACGAGCAGTACTTC	CASSLRGASGDPYEQYF
-	TRBV7-9	-	14	TRBJ1-1	TGTGCCAGCAGCTTATTTGGGGGGAACACTGAAGCTTTCTTT	CASSLFGGNTEAFF
-	TRBV5-6	-	16	TRBJ1-5	TGTGCCAGCAGCCACGGACAGCAATATAGCAATCAGCCCCAGCATTTT	CASSHGQQYSNQPQHF
-	TRBV19	-	16	TRBJ2-2	TGTGCCAGTAGTATAGTTAACGCGGAGAACACCGGGGAGCTGTTTTTT	CASSIVNAENTGELFF
TRBD1	TRBV4-2	-	16	TRBJ2-7	TGTGCCAGCAGCCCAGTCCGACAGGGAGTGGTGAGGGAGCAGTACTTC	CASSPVRQGVVREQYF
-	TRBV7-2	few	15	TRBJ2-5	TGTGCCAGCAGCCCAACGACTCATCTCTCCAGCACCCAGTACTTC	CASSPTTHLSSTQYF
TRBD2	TRBV7-3	-	15	TRBJ2-5	TGTGCCAGCAGCTCAGGACTAGCTCTTAAAGAGACCCAGTACTTC	CASSSGLALKETQYF
TRBD1	TRBV27	few	15	TRBJ2-5	TGTGCCAGCAGTTTATTAAGGGGGCGCGGAGAGACCCAGTACTTC	CASSLLRGRGETQYF
TRBD1	TRBV12-5	-	15	TRBJ2-7	TGTGCTAGTGGTTCCCCAAACAGGGGTCCCTACGAGCAGTACTTC	CASGSPNRGPYEQYF
TRBD2	TRBV4-3	few	17	TRBJ2-1	TGCGCCAGCAGCCAGTGGACTAGCGGGAGCTCCTACAATGAGCAGTTCTTC	CASSQWTSGSSYNEQFF
-	TRBV6-5	few	14	TRBJ2-7	TGTGCCAGCAGTTACCGGGATTCGCCCTACGAGCAGTACTTC	CASSYRDSPYEQYF
-	TRBV3-1	few	17	TRBJ2-1	TGTGCCAGCAGCCAACGCATGCCCGGGACCCATTACAATGAGCAGTTCTTC	CASSQRMPGTHYNEQFF
TRBD1	TRBV30	-	12	TRBJ2-7	TGTGCCTGGGCAGAGACAGGGCTCGAGCAGTACTTC	CAWAETGLEQYF
TRBD1	TRBV24-1	few	16	TRBJ2-5	TGTGCCACCAGTGATTTAGTGAAGGGACAGAAAGAGACCCAGTACTTC	CATSDLVKGQKETQYF
TRBD1	TRBV20-1	few	17	TRBJ1-4	TGCAGTGCTAGAGTATTTGGGACAGGGGAATCCAATGAAAAACTGTTTTTT	CSARVFGTGESNEKLFF
-	TRBV12-3/TRBV12-4	once	11	TRBJ1-1	TGTGCCAGCTCGAGCGGTAAAGAAGCTTTCTTT	CASSSGKEAFF
-	TRBV24-1	few	15	TRBJ2-1	TGTGCCACCAGTGACTCGGGCCCTACCTACAATGAGCAGTTCTTC	CATSDSGPTYNEQFF
-	TRBV7-8	-	13	TRBJ1-2	TGTGCCAGCAGCTTAAAAATTAACTATGGCTACACCTTC	CASSLKINYGYTF